This T cell receptor (beta chain) was sequenced during a study of shared clonotypes between healthy human individuals. V lost 1 base and J 5 bases, leaving 6 bases between the germline ends. CDR3 length equals 14 residues. CDR1 is MGHRA and CDR2 is YSYEKL in the germline V gene. Some clones are missing from TCRdb's copy, which holds only in-frame ones; the method was immunoSEQ multiplex PCR. The data hold roughly 2.5 million clones, with around nine tenths observed a single time. The sequence came from a man younger than 35 in good health. Sequences were obtained from naive CD4+ T cells sorted from blood. Regarding subset: CD45RA+ positively selected. The V call is TRBV4-1, the J call TRBJ1-6; D call uncertain. CDR3 coding DNA: TGCGCCAGCAGCCAAGTTAGTCATAATTCACCCCTCCACTTT. This sequence encodes CASSQVSHNSPLHF.